The present T cell receptor beta chain was sequenced within a study of shared clonotypes between healthy human individuals. As for the study in general: Every donor yielded three CD4 naive, three CD4 memory, two CD8 naive and one CD8 memory plate. Study-wide results and caveats: The naive CD4 repertoires of several donors were compared, and approximately 4.7% of clonotypes were shared. Naive subsets generally had larger estimated richness than memory subsets.

Sequencing was performed with immunoSEQ multiplex PCR; in TCRdb, only in-frame clones are kept and a portion is missing. The table shows about 2.1 million clones, with roughly 91% occurring only once. Only one count was recorded for this clone. What it recognizes is unknown. The CDR3 covers 15 residues. The germline gives CDR1 MDHEN, CDR2 SYDVKM. Trimming removed 3 bases at V and 2 bases at J, with 11 bases between. Naive-designated CD8 cells lacked CD45RO, were positively enriched for CCR7, and omitted terminally differentiated effector memory CD45RA+ cells. The chain recombines TRBV28 with TRBJ2-1; D remains unclear. The TCR was taken from a young man in good health. Some clones in this sample may be carry-over from other donors' samples. The sample comprised naive CD8+ T cells from PBMCs. In DNA, the CDR3 is TGTGCCAGCAGTTTTCCCCCAATACCCTACAATGAGCAGTTCTTC. This codes for CASSFPPIPYNEQFF.